This TCR beta chain was obtained from a study of CD8+ T cells in alopecia areata. Per germline, CDR1 ENHRY and CDR2 SYGVKD. V lost 0 bases and J lost 2, with 8 bases in between. The CDR3 is made up of 16 amino acids. As for treatment: oral pan-JAK inhibitor, 5-10 mg twice daily. Following extraction, RNA underwent reverse transcription to cDNA, which served as the sequencing template. TCRdb's table, derived via immunoSEQ multiplex PCR, lists solely in-frame clones and lacks some. The data show approximately 210,000 clones, over 55% seen once. The sequencing used CD4+ T cells sorted from blood, collected at week 24, from a patient treated with tofacitinib. The V gene is TRBV10-3, the J gene TRBJ2-6; D not resolved. This TCR was sampled from a human donor with alopecia areata. The CDR3 DNA follows: TGTGCCATCAGTGAGTCCAGGTCGGCTGGGGCCAACGTCCTGACTTTC. It encodes CAISESRSAGANVLTF.